This TCR beta chain was observed in a study of CD8 T cells in Susac syndrome. The authors sequenced TCR beta from blood CD8+ and CD4+ T cells. Included as multiple sclerosis controls were treatment-naive patients who had stable or active relapsing-remitting disease. Random hexamers primed reverse transcription of about 0.5 to 1 ug RNA. TCRdb re-analysed the immunoSEQ multiplex PCR reads in MiXCR, keeping a single row per CDR3 protein. The sample lists about 300,000 distinct CDR3 sequences; 89% were seen once. There are 15 residues in the CDR3. V gave up 7 bases and J gave up 4 bases; unmatched junction bases: 10. Looked up from germline, CDR1 is SNHLY and CDR2 is FYNNEI.

This clonotype originated in a human donor with multiple sclerosis. Sequencing input: CD8+ T cells from PBMCs. The chain carries TRBV2 and TRBJ2-7; 10 positions agree with TRBD1. The CDR3, as DNA: TGTGCCAGCAAGGAAAGGACAGGGGGAAAATACGAGCAGTACTTC. Encoded protein: CASKERTGGKYEQYF.